One and the same sample provided the 21 T cell receptor beta chains below, sequenced in a study of CD8+ T cells in alopecia areata (dated by TCRdb to the late 2010s). To prepare the library, the immunoSEQ multiplex PCR assay was applied. RNA was extracted from all samples and reverse transcribed into cDNA as template for TCR sequencing. The table was pulled from immuneACCESS by TCRdb, which kept in-frame rearrangements only. Such tables lose some clones; where checked, under half of the loss comes from unresolved V genes, and the rest has no known cause. The sample data list 150,000 or so clones, and around 71% of these were observed just once. The ten largest clones add up to more than 9.5% of the sample. The label giving this sample's time point can be read as: baseline before oral tofacitinib. The specimen comprised CD8+ T cells sorted from blood, sampled at week 0. All receptors come from a human donor with alopecia areata.

The CDR3 sequence is CASSQGIEQPQHF. In DNA, the CDR3 is TGTGCCAGCAGCCAAGGCATAGAACAGCCCCAGCATTTT. The rearrangement joins TRBV13 to TRBJ1-5; D remains ambiguous. Germline V gives CDR1 PRHDT, CDR2 FYEKMQ (reference sequence). Between the trimmed V and J ends, which lost 5 bases and 7 bases, there was a span of 12 bases. The CDR3 has 13 residues.

This chain uses TRBV5-6 with TRBJ1-2; 9 nucleotides match TRBD1. CDR3 size: 14 residues. V lost 5 bases to trimming and J lost 3 bases; unmatched junction nucleotides: 5. Germline V gene data show CDR1 as SGHDT and CDR2 as YYEEEE. The CDR3 DNA reads as TGTGCCAGCAGGGGACAGGGACTAGACTATGGCTACACCTTC. This codes for CASRGQGLDYGYTF.

The V call is TRBV2, the J call TRBJ1-2, with D possibly TRBD1 on 5 matching bases. Germline CDR1 and CDR2: SNHLY and FYNNEI. V was pared by 8 bases and J by 7 bases, with 26 bases between. The CDR3 runs to 16 residues. The CDR3 region has the DNA TGTGCCAGCCCCAAGTGGGCCAGGGTTTGGTTCGGTGGCTACACCTTC. Protein sequence: CASPKWARVWFGGYTF.

The chain recombines TRBV5-1 with TRBJ2-7; D call uncertain. The germline V gene encodes CDR1 SGHRS and CDR2 YFSETQ. Trimming took 0 bases from V and 6 from J, leaving 10 bases between them. The length of the CDR3 is 13 residues. In DNA form, the CDR3 reads TGCGCCAGCAGCTTGGCTGGCCCCGGCGAGCAGTACTTC. Translated, it gives CASSLAGPGEQYF.

The chain recombines TRBV5-1 with TRBJ1-2; D ambiguous. The CDR3 is 13 amino acids. Germline assignment: CDR1 SGHRS and CDR2 YFSETQ. V was pared by 0 bases and J by 2 bases, with 5 bases between. The CDR3 DNA is TGCGCCAGCAGCTTGGCGGCCAACTATGGCTACACCTTC. Its translation is CASSLAANYGYTF.

V gene TRBV29-1 combines with J gene TRBJ1-2, with D perhaps TRBD1 (6 bases). The CDR3 sequence is 14 residues long. Deletions cut 0 bases from V and 3 bases from J, with 11 bases between. The germline V gene has CDR1 SQVTM and CDR2 ANQGSEA. CDR3 in amino acids: CSVEDTGFDYGYTF. Here the CDR3 DNA reads TGCAGCGTTGAAGATACAGGGTTTGACTATGGCTACACCTTC.

The chain uses TRBV6-6 and TRBJ2-1, with D hard to call. This CDR3 region has 12 residues. Germline CDR1 is MNHNY and CDR2 is SVGAGI (reference sequence). Deletions cut 6 bases from V and 7 bases from J, with 10 bases between. In nucleotides, the CDR3 is TGTGCCAGCAGCTTCGGTCGGAATGAGCAGTTCTTC. Protein sequence: CASSFGRNEQFF.

Written as DNA, the CDR3 is TGTGCCAGCAGCCAGAGGGGGGGTCAGCCCCAGCATTTT. Translated: CASSQRGGQPQHF. The genes are TRBV7-8 and TRBJ1-5, with D possibly matching TRBD1 (6 bases). The length of the CDR3 is 13 residues. CDR1 and CDR2 (germline): SGHVS, FQNEAQ. V was trimmed by 5 bases and J by 6 bases, leaving 11 bases between them.

As concerns this clone: The sample has other DNA sequences that encode this CDR3 too. The J gene is TRBJ1-1, the V gene TRBV9, with 10 bases aligning to TRBD1. The germline V gene encodes CDR1 SGDLS and CDR2 YYNGEE. The CDR3 spans 14 residues. The ends lost 0 bases at V and 4 bases at J; junction bases unmatched: 0. CDR3 in amino acids: CASSVGTGGTEAFF. In DNA form, the CDR3 reads TGTGCCAGCAGCGTAGGGACAGGGGGCACTGAAGCTTTCTTT.

The chain carries TRBV30 and TRBJ1-1; D call uncertain. The CDR3 runs 12 residues. V lost 1 base to trimming and J lost 4 bases, with 7 bases between them. Germline values: CDR1 GTSNPN, CDR2 SVGIG (reference sequence). The CDR3 bases are TGTGCCTGGAGTGAGGTTCTCACTGAAGCTTTCTTT. Its protein product is CAWSEVLTEAFF.

CDR3 in amino acids: CAWTITDRAQRLNTGELFF. CDR3 DNA: TGTGCCTGGACCATAACAGACAGGGCCCAAAGACTTAACACCGGGGAGCTGTTTTTT. The chain links TRBV30 to TRBJ2-2, with 7 bases lining up with TRBD1. The junction had 19 bases not matched to a gene; V was cut back by 4 bases and J by 2 bases. Germline V gene lookup returns CDR1 GTSNPN and CDR2 SVGIG (reference sequence). The CDR3 length is 19 residues.

This clone has more than one count but fewer than ten. The chain combines TRBV2 with TRBJ2-7, with 9 bases that match TRBD2. Germline lookup yields CDR1 SNHLY and CDR2 FYNNEI. The CDR3 spans 15 residues. Losses at the gene ends were 6 bases for V and 5 bases for J; bases not matched to a gene: 11. The CDR3 bases are TGTGCCAGCAGCAACACTAGCGGGTTCGAGGACGAGCAGTACTTC. This translates into CASSNTSGFEDEQYF.

V usage is TRBV9 and J usage is TRBJ2-6; D not certain. Trimming took 4 bases from V and 0 from J, leaving 8 bases between them. CDR1 is SGDLS, CDR2 YYNGEE, per germline. This CDR3 has 15 amino acids. Here the CDR3 reads CASSTDGSGANVLTF. The CDR3, as DNA: TGTGCCAGCAGCACCGACGGCTCTGGGGCCAACGTCCTGACTTTC. Full variable domain (missing parts from reference TRBV9 and TRBJ2-6): DSGVTQTPKHLITATGQRVTLRCSPRSGDLSVYWYQQSLDQGLQFLIQYYNGEERAKGNILERFSAQQFPDLHSELNLSSLELGDSALYFCASSTDGSGANVLTFGAGSRLTVL.

The sample holds a few counts of this clone. This chain connects TRBV19 to TRBJ2-7; TRBD1 aligns across 10 bases. Germline-derived CDR1 and CDR2 are LNHDA and SQIVND (reference sequence). Trimming at V came to 5 bases and at J to 0 bases, leaving 1 base not matched to a gene. The CDR3 covers 14 residues. This CDR3 is CASSWTGGSYEQYF. CDR3 in DNA: TGTGCCAGTAGTTGGACAGGGGGCTCCTACGAGCAGTACTTC.

The V gene is TRBV13, the J gene TRBJ2-5; D remains unclear. Trimming pared 5 bases from V and 3 bases from J, leaving 10 bases between. CDR1 PRHDT and CDR2 FYEKMQ come from the germline V gene (reference sequence). The CDR3 totals 13 residues. The CDR3 region has the DNA TGTGCCAGCAGCCTGACAAGAAAAGAGACCCAGTACTTC. It translates to CASSLTRKETQYF.

This rearrangement joins TRBV6-1 to TRBJ1-2; a weak D match, TRBD1 (6 bases). CDR3 length equals 13 residues. Germline V gene lookup returns CDR1 MNHNS and CDR2 SASEGT. The V gene lost 10 bases and the J gene lost 8 bases, with 20 bases spanning the gap. The DNA for the CDR3 is TGTGCCACCTTCGTCGGGGGGCGCGTAGGCTACACCTTC. Amino acid sequence: CATFVGGRVGYTF.

The chain recombines TRBV10-3 with TRBJ2-3, with TRBD2 matching over 8 bases. Trimming cost V 3 bases and J 1 base; bases outside gene matches: 0. The CDR3 sequence is 14 residues long. Germline V gene lookup returns CDR1 ENHRY and CDR2 SYGVKD. CDR3 in DNA: TGTGCCATCAGTGATAGCGGGGGCACAGATACGCAGTATTTT. Amino acid sequence: CAISDSGGTDTQYF.

This clone was counted a few times. The rearrangement joins TRBV15 to TRBJ2-3; no firm D call. Trimming shortened V by 3 bases and J by 1 base, and 17 bases separated the two germline ends. Germline loops: CDR1 LNHNV, CDR2 YYDKDF (reference sequence). This CDR3 is 17 amino acids long. The CDR3 nucleotides are TGTGCCACCAGCAGGAACCTACCGGGCCGGGGCACAGATACGCAGTATTTT. This encodes CATSRNLPGRGTDTQYF.

This clone was observed a single time. The CDR3 is CASSIGRGTFYEQYF. The CDR3 DNA reads TGTGCCAGTAGTATAGGAAGGGGGACGTTCTACGAGCAGTACTTC. This chain links TRBV19 with TRBJ2-7, with D tentatively TRBD1 (6 bases). The CDR3 spans 15 residues. Germline values: CDR1 LNHDA, CDR2 SQIVND (reference sequence). V dropped 1 base and J dropped 3 bases, with 13 bases sitting between them.

This chain joins TRBV9 and TRBJ1-1; 10 bases line up with TRBD1. The CDR3 runs 16 residues. Germline assignment: CDR1 SGDLS and CDR2 YYNGEE. V lost 0 bases to trimming and J lost 3 bases; unmatched junction nucleotides: 5. The CDR3 DNA is TGTGCCAGCAGCGTAGCAGGACAGGGGGGTTACACTGAAGCTTTCTTT. Translating it yields CASSVAGQGGYTEAFF.

This chain joins TRBV19 and TRBJ2-1; D is perhaps TRBD2 (5 bases). The CDR3 runs to 14 residues. V was clipped by 2 bases and J by 6 bases, with 11 bases between them. Per the germline V gene, CDR1 is LNHDA and CDR2 is SQIVND (reference sequence). The CDR3 DNA sequence: TGTGCCAGTAGTATATACGGGGAGATCAATGAGCAGTTCTTC. It specifies CASSIYGEINEQFF. Variable domain in full (rest from reference TRBV19 and TRBJ2-1): DGGITQSPKYLFRKEGQNVTLSCEQNLNHDAMYWYRQDPGQGLRLIYYSQIVNDFQKGDIAEGYSVSREKKESFPLTVTSAQKNPTAFYLCASSIYGEINEQFFGPGTRLTVL.